What follows is one T cell receptor (beta chain) and its context. Researchers ran the PCR with 60 Vbeta and 13 Jbeta primers. Data came from immunoSEQ multiplex PCR; TCRdb stores just in-frame clones and leaves some out. The sample consists of 150,000 to 200,000 clones, about 80% of them appearing once. There are 16 residues in the CDR3. V shed 1 base and J shed 1 base, with 13 bases lying between them. The germline CDR1 and CDR2 sequences are KGHSH and LQKENI. This record comes from a study of cytomegalovirus exposure and HLA in healthy donors. Sequencing was carried out using PBMCs. The rearrangement joins TRBV18 to TRBJ1-1, with TRBD1 as a possible D gene (6 bases). This clonotype was obtained from a man aged 45-65 years in good health and CMV-seropositive. The CDR3 bases are TGTGCCAGCTCACCACGGGGGGGGCCATGGAACACTGAAGCTTTCTTT. It specifies CASSPRGGPWNTEAFF.